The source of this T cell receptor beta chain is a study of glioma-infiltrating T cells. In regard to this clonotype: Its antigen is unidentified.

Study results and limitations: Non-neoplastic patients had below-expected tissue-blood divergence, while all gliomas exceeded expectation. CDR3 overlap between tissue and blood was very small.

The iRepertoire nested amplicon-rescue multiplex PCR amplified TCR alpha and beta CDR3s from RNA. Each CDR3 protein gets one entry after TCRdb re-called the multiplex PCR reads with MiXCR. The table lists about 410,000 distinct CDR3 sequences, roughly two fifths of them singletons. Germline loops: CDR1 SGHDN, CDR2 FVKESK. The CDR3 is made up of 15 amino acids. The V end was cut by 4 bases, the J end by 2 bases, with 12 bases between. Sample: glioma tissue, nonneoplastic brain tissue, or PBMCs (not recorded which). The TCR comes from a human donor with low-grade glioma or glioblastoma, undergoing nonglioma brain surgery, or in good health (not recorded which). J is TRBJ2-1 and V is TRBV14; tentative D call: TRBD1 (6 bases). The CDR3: CASSPHRAPYNEQFF. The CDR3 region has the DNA TGTGCCAGCAGCCCCCACAGGGCCCCCTACAATGAGCAGTTCTTC.